The sample holds one count of the clone carrying this T cell receptor beta chain. This specimen comes from a study of graft-versus-host responses after intestinal transplantation. V lost 6 bases and J lost 3; bases outside the gene matches: 13. This CDR3 is built from 16 residues. Per the germline V gene, CDR1 is LNHDA and CDR2 is SQIVND (reference sequence). Assay: immunoSEQ multiplex PCR; the TCRdb copy retains only in-frame clones and omits some. The table has tens of thousands of clones, 80% to 95% seen once. Bone marrow was aspirated after transplant. It came from the posterior iliac crest or another site.

This sequence was found in a human patient who received an intestinal transplant, so some T cells may come from the graft donor. The V call is TRBV19, the J call TRBJ1-2, with TRBD1 identical over 7 bases. Material: bone marrow, obtained 734 days after intestinal transplantation. CDR3 loop: CASSPRRGPAHYGYTF. The CDR3 coding sequence is TGTGCCAGTAGCCCACGTAGGGGGCCGGCTCACTATGGCTACACCTTC.